Sample share makes the clone carrying this T cell receptor beta chain medium-sized (0.01 to 0.1%). Its specificity is unknown. Making use of molecular barcodes, quantitative 5'-RACE generated TCR beta libraries. Each CDR3 protein gets one entry after TCRdb re-called the 5' RACE reads with MiXCR. The table has under 15,000 distinct CDR3 sequences, 2.8% seen once. This entry belongs to a study of CD8 T cells in ankylosing spondylitis. General study findings and limits: Past research had described some motif variants in reactive arthritis synovial fluid and blood.

Sequencing input: blood, either unsorted or a sorted T cell fraction (not recorded which). The receptor comes from a male donor with ankylosing spondylitis or in good health (not recorded which).

The CDR3 loop is CASSVGGSGVSDTQYF. As DNA, the CDR3 is TGTGCCAGCAGCGTAGGAGGTAGCGGGGTTTCGGATACGCAGTATTTT. The chain recombines TRBV9 with TRBJ2-3; TRBD2 aligns across 8 bases. CDR1 SGDLS and CDR2 YYNGEE come from the germline V gene. This CDR3 contains 16 residues. J gave up 6 bases and V 0 bases, and 9 bases lay outside the gene matches.